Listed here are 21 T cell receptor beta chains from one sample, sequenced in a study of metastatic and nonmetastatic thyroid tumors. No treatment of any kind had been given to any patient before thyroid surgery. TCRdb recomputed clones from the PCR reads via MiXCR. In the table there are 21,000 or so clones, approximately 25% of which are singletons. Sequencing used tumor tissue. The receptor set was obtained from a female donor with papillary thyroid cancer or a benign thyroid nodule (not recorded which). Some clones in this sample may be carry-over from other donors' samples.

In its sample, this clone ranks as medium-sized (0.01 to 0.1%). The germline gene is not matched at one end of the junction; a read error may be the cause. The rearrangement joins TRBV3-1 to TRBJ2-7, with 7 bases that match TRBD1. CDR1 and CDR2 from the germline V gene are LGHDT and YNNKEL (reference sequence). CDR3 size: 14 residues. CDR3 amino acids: CASSPSPLNRQGHF. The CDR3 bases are TGTGCCAGCAGCCCCTCCCCTCTAAATAGACAGGGACACTTC.

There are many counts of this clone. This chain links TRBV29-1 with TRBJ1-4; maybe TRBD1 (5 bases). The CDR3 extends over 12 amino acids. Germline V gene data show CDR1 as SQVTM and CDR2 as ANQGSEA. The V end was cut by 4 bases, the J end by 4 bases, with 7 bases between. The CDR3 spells CSVGDVNEKLFF. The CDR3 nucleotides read TGCAGCGTTGGGGACGTTAATGAAAAACTGTTTTTT. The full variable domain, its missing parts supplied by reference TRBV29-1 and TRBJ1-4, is SAVISQKPSRDICQRGTSLTIQCQVDSQVTMMFWYRQQPGQSLTLIATANQGSEATYESGFVIDKFPISRPNLTFSTLTVSNMSPEDSSIYLCSVGDVNEKLFFGSGTQLSVL.

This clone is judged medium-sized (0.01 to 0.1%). This chain's CDR3 is CASSDPGLGMDEQFF. In DNA, the CDR3 is TGTGCCAGCAGTGACCCGGGACTGGGGATGGATGAGCAGTTCTTC. V gene TRBV6-4 combines with J gene TRBJ2-1; D possibly corresponds to TRBD2 (6 bases). Germline V lookup: CDR1 MRHNA, CDR2 SNTAGT. V was pared by 2 bases and J by 8 bases, with 16 bases between. This CDR3 contains 15 residues.

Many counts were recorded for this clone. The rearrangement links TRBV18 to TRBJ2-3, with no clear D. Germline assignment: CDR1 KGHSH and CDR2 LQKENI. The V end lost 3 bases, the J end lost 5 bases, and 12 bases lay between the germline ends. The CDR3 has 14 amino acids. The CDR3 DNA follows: TGTGCCAGCTCACCCAATCAAGGGATAGATACGCAGTATTTT. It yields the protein CASSPNQGIDTQYF.

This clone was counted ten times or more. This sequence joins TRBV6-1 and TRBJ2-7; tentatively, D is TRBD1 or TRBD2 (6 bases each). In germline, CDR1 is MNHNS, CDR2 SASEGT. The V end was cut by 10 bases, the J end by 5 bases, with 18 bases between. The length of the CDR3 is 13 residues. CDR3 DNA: TGTGCCACCAAAAGGGGGGCGCTCGACGAGCAGTACTTC. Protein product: CATKRGALDEQYF.

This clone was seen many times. The CDR3 region is CASSSGAGNEQFF. The DNA for the CDR3 is TGTGCCAGCAGTTCAGGGGCCGGCAATGAGCAGTTCTTC. The chain employs TRBV6-4 and TRBJ2-1; perhaps TRBD1 as D (6 bases). CDR1 is MRHNA and CDR2 is SNTAGT in the germline V gene. V was clipped by 5 bases and J by 6 bases, with 11 bases between them. The CDR3 has 13 amino acids.

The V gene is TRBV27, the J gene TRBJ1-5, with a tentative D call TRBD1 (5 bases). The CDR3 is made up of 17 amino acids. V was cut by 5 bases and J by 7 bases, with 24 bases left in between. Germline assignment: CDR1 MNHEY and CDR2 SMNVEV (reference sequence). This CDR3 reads CASSNTGRSQKIQPQHF. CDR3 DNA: TGTGCCAGCAGTAATACAGGAAGGTCCCAAAAGATACAGCCCCAGCATTTT.

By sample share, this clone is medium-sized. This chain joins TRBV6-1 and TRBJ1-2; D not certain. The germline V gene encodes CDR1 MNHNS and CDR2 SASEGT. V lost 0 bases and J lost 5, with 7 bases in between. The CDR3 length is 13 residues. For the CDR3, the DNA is TGTGCCAGCAGTGAAGCATCGGAGTATGGCTACACCTTC. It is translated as CASSEASEYGYTF.

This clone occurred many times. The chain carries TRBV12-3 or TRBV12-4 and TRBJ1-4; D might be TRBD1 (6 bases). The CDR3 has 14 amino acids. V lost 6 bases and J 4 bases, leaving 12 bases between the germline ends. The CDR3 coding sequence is TGTGCCAGCAGCCTACAGGGAGGTAATGAAAAACTGTTTTTT. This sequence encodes CASSLQGGNEKLFF.

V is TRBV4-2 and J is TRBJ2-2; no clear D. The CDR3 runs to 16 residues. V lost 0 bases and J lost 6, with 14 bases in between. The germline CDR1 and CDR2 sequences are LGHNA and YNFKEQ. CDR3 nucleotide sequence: TGTGCCAGCAGCCAAGATAGGCGGTCTATCCCCGGGGAGCTGTTTTTT. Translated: CASSQDRRSIPGELFF.

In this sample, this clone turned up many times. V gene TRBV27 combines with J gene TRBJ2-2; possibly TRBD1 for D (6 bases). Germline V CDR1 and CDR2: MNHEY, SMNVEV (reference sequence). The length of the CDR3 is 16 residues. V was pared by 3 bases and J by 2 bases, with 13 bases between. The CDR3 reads CASSFVGRGNTGELFF. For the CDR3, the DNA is TGTGCCAGCAGTTTTGTAGGCAGGGGAAACACCGGGGAGCTGTTTTTT.

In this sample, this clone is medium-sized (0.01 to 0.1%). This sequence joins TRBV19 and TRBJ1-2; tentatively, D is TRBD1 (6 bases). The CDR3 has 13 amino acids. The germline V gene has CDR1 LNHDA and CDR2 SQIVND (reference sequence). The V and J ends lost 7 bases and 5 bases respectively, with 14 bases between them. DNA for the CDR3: TGTGCCAGTACTACTACACAGGGATATGGCTACACCTTC. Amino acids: CASTTTQGYGYTF.

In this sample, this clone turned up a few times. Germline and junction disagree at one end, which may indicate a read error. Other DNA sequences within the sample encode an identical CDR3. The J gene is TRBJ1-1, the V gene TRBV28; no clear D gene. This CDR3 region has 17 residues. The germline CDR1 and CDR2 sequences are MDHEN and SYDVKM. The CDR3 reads CASSLPPLGPPLAEAFF. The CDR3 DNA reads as TGTGCCAGCAGTTTACCTCCACTGGGTCCGCCGCTGGCTGAGGCTTTCTTT.

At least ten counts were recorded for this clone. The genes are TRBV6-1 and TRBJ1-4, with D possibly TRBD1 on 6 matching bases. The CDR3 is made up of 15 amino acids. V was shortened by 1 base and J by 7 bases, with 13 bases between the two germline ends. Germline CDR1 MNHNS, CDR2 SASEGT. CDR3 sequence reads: CASSEVAGEGEKLFF. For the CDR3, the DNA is TGTGCCAGCAGTGAAGTGGCAGGGGAAGGTGAAAAACTGTTTTTT.

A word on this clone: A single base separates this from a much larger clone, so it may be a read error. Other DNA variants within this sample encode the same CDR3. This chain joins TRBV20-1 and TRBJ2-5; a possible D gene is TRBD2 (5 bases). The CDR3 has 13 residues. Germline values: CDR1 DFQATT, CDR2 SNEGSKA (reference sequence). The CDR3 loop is CSATLAYQGTQYF. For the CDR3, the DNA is TGTAGTGCGACCCTAGCTTACCAAGGGACCCAGTACTTC.

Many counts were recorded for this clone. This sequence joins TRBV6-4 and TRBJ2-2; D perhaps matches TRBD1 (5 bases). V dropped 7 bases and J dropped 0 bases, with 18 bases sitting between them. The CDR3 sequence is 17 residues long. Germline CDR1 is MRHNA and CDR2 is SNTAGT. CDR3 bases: TGTGCCAGCATCTTCGACAGAAAGGATTCGAACACCGGGGAGCTGTTTTTT. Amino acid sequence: CASIFDRKDSNTGELFF.

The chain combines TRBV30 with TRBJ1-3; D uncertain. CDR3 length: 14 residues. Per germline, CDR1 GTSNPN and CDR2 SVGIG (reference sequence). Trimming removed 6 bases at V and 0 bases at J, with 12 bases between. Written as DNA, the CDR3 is TGTGCCTGTCCGCGGGGAGGCTCTGGAAACACCATATATTTT. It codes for CACPRGGSGNTIYF.

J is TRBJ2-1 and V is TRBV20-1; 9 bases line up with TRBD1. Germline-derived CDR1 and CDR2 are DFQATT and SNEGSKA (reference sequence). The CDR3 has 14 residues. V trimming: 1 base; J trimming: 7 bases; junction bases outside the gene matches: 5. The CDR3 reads CSARAHGQGNEQFF. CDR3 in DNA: TGCAGTGCTAGAGCTCACGGACAGGGGAATGAGCAGTTCTTC.

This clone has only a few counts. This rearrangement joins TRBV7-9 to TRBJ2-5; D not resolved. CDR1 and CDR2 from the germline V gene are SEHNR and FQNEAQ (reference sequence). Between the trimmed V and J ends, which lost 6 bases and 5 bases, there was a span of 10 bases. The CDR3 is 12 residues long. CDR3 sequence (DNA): TGTGCCAGCAGATACATGCAGGAGACCCAGTACTTC. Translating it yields CASRYMQETQYF.

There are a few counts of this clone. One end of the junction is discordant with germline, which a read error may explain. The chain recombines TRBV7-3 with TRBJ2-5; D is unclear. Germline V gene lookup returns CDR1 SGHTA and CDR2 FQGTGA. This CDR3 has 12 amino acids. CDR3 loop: CANSVLGETQYF. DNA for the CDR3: TGTGCCAACAGCGTCCTGGGGGAGACCCAGTACTTC.

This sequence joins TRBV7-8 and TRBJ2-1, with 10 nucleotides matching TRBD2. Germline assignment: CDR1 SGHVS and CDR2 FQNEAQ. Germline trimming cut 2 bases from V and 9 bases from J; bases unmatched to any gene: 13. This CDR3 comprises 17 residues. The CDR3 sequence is CASSLNPPSGSSGEQFF. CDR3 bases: TGTGCCAGCAGCTTAAATCCCCCTAGCGGGAGCTCGGGTGAGCAGTTCTTC.